Listed below are T cell receptor beta chains from one sample, sequenced in a study of CD8+ T cells in alopecia areata. Sequencing was performed with immunoSEQ multiplex PCR; in TCRdb, only in-frame clones are kept and a portion is missing. The table has 200,000 or so clones, approximately 61% seen once. This sample comprised CD4+ T cells sorted from blood, obtained at week 0. The receptors originated from a human donor with alopecia areata. CDR3s include the opening cysteine and the closing phenylalanine or tryptophan. D genes are given only for firm matches. The size entry is marked missing in some rows and otherwise reads once, few, many or a size class.

J gene: TRBJ2-1; V gene: TRBV6-5; clone size: NA; D gene: TRBD1; CDR3 protein: CASSRQGAKNEQFF; CDR3 DNA: TGTGCCAGCAGTCGACAGGGGGCTAAGAATGAGCAGTTCTTC
J gene: TRBJ1-3; V gene: TRBV6-1; clone size: few; D gene: NA; CDR3 protein: CASVYSSGNTIYF; CDR3 DNA: TGTGCCAGCGTCTACTCCTCTGGAAACACCATATATTTT
J gene: TRBJ1-1; V gene: TRBV6-5; clone size: once; D gene: NA; CDR3 protein: CASIRVLDTEAFF; CDR3 DNA: TGTGCCAGCATCAGGGTTTTAGACACTGAAGCTTTCTTT
J gene: TRBJ2-1; V gene: TRBV25-1; clone size: NA; D gene: TRBD2; CDR3 protein: CASRGLAGVGEQFF; CDR3 DNA: TGTGCCAGCAGAGGACTAGCGGGAGTAGGGGAGCAGTTCTTC
J gene: TRBJ2-1; V gene: TRBV25-1; clone size: NA; D gene: NA; CDR3 protein: CASSESGGRIHNEQFF; CDR3 DNA: TGTGCCAGCAGTGAATCTGGTGGGAGAATCCACAATGAGCAGTTCTTC
J gene: TRBJ1-1; V gene: TRBV6-6; clone size: NA; D gene: NA; CDR3 protein: CASAQGGGTEAFF; CDR3 DNA: TGTGCCAGCGCCCAGGGTGGGGGGACTGAAGCTTTCTTT
J gene: TRBJ1-6; V gene: TRBV7-3; clone size: few; D gene: NA; CDR3 protein: CASSPQGHNSPLHF; CDR3 DNA: TGTGCCAGCAGCCCACAGGGCCATAATTCACCCCTCCACTTT
J gene: TRBJ2-5; V gene: TRBV6-1; clone size: NA; D gene: NA; CDR3 protein: CASTGLRTQETQYF; CDR3 DNA: TGTGCCAGCACCGGACTGCGAACTCAAGAGACCCAGTACTTC
J gene: TRBJ2-6; V gene: TRBV18; clone size: NA; D gene: NA; CDR3 protein: CASSPPSGANVLTF; CDR3 DNA: TGTGCCAGCTCACCCCCCTCCGGGGCCAACGTCCTGACTTTC
J gene: TRBJ1-1; V gene: TRBV18; clone size: NA; D gene: TRBD1; CDR3 protein: CASSPQGEGSAFF; CDR3 DNA: TGTGCCAGCTCACCTCAGGGGGAGGGTTCAGCTTTCTTT
J gene: TRBJ2-1; V gene: TRBV6-5; clone size: NA; D gene: TRBD1; CDR3 protein: CASSYRRTGDYNEQFF; CDR3 DNA: TGTGCCAGCAGTTATCGGCGGACAGGTGACTACAATGAGCAGTTCTTC
J gene: TRBJ2-7; V gene: TRBV30; clone size: few; D gene: NA; CDR3 protein: CAWSLGRNSYEQYF; CDR3 DNA: TGTGCCTGGAGTCTAGGACGAAACTCCTACGAGCAGTACTTC
J gene: TRBJ1-4; V gene: TRBV5-1; clone size: NA; D gene: TRBD1; CDR3 protein: CASSPDRAQGEKLFF; CDR3 DNA: TGCGCCAGCAGCCCAGACAGGGCGCAGGGGGAAAAACTGTTTTTT
J gene: TRBJ2-6; V gene: TRBV6-6; clone size: NA; D gene: NA; CDR3 protein: CASSIDRTSGANVLTF; CDR3 DNA: TGTGCCAGCAGCATAGACCGGACCTCTGGGGCCAACGTCCTGACTTTC
J gene: TRBJ2-2; V gene: TRBV29-1; clone size: NA; D gene: NA; CDR3 protein: CSVLVGGNTGELFF; CDR3 DNA: TGCAGCGTTCTAGTAGGGGGGAACACCGGGGAGCTGTTTTTT
J gene: TRBJ1-1; V gene: TRBV7-9; clone size: few; D gene: NA; CDR3 protein: CASSLGYLGTEAFF; CDR3 DNA: TGTGCCAGCAGCTTAGGGTATCTCGGCACTGAAGCTTTCTTT
J gene: TRBJ2-6; V gene: TRBV7-6; clone size: few; D gene: NA; CDR3 protein: CASSSQALHLPSGANVLTF; CDR3 DNA: TGTGCCAGCAGCTCGCAAGCGCTCCACCTCCCCTCTGGGGCCAACGTCCTGACTTTC
J gene: TRBJ2-1; V gene: TRBV19; clone size: NA; D gene: TRBD1; CDR3 protein: CATNARQGANNEQFF; CDR3 DNA: TGTGCCACGAACGCCCGACAGGGGGCCAACAATGAGCAGTTCTTC
J gene: TRBJ2-7; V gene: TRBV7-6; clone size: NA; D gene: NA; CDR3 protein: CASTREGALYEQYF; CDR3 DNA: TGTGCCAGCACCCGGGAGGGGGCTCTCTACGAGCAGTACTTC
J gene: TRBJ2-3; V gene: TRBV2; clone size: NA; D gene: NA; CDR3 protein: CASSDAHFRDTDTQYF; CDR3 DNA: TGTGCCAGCAGTGACGCCCACTTCAGAGACACAGATACGCAGTATTTT
J gene: TRBJ2-1; V gene: TRBV6-1; clone size: NA; D gene: TRBD1; CDR3 protein: CASSGRDRALGHRSEQFF; CDR3 DNA: TGTGCCAGCAGTGGCAGGGACAGGGCTTTGGGTCACAGAAGCGAGCAGTTCTTC
J gene: TRBJ2-2; V gene: TRBV28; clone size: few; D gene: NA; CDR3 protein: CASSLNLRGNTGELFF; CDR3 DNA: TGTGCCAGCAGTTTAAACCTCAGGGGGAACACCGGGGAGCTGTTTTTT
J gene: TRBJ2-2; V gene: TRBV19; clone size: NA; D gene: NA; CDR3 protein: CASSITPYTGELFF; CDR3 DNA: TGTGCCAGTAGTATTACCCCGTACACCGGGGAGCTGTTTTTT
J gene: TRBJ1-2; V gene: TRBV5-6; clone size: NA; D gene: TRBD1; CDR3 protein: CASSRGQGDGYTF; CDR3 DNA: TGTGCCAGCAGCCGAGGACAGGGTGATGGCTACACCTTC
J gene: TRBJ1-5; V gene: TRBV15; clone size: NA; D gene: TRBD1; CDR3 protein: CATSRGAGGGKNQPQHF; CDR3 DNA: TGTGCCACCAGCAGAGGGGCAGGGGGTGGGAAAAATCAGCCCCAGCATTTT
J gene: TRBJ2-7; V gene: TRBV30; clone size: few; D gene: NA; CDR3 protein: CAWTRPGSVGYEQYF; CDR3 DNA: TGTGCCTGGACTCGCCCTGGGAGTGTGGGCTACGAGCAGTACTTC
J gene: TRBJ2-1; V gene: TRBV14; clone size: few; D gene: NA; CDR3 protein: CASSPNRHGSEQFF; CDR3 DNA: TGTGCCAGCAGCCCGAATCGCCACGGTAGTGAGCAGTTCTTC
J gene: TRBJ2-5; V gene: TRBV29-1; clone size: NA; D gene: NA; CDR3 protein: CSVGLKETQYF; CDR3 DNA: TGCAGCGTTGGGCTCAAAGAGACCCAGTACTTC
J gene: TRBJ2-1; V gene: TRBV7-9; clone size: NA; D gene: NA; CDR3 protein: CASSLAGIDNEQFF; CDR3 DNA: TGTGCCAGCAGCTTAGCTGGGATAGACAATGAGCAGTTCTTC
J gene: TRBJ2-1; V gene: TRBV7-2; clone size: NA; D gene: NA; CDR3 protein: CASKTGTGVKNEQFF; CDR3 DNA: TGTGCCAGCAAGACAGGAACGGGAGTTAAAAATGAGCAGTTCTTC
J gene: TRBJ2-2; V gene: TRBV30; clone size: NA; D gene: TRBD1; CDR3 protein: CACTRVGQGGAGELFF; CDR3 DNA: TGTGCCTGCACCCGAGTAGGACAGGGGGGAGCCGGGGAGCTGTTTTTT
J gene: TRBJ2-4; V gene: TRBV29-1; clone size: NA; D gene: NA; CDR3 protein: CSVVMGLGNIQYF; CDR3 DNA: TGCAGCGTTGTCATGGGTTTGGGAAACATTCAGTACTTC
J gene: TRBJ2-7; V gene: TRBV5-1; clone size: few; D gene: NA; CDR3 protein: CASSLAAGPEVEQYF; CDR3 DNA: TGCGCCAGCAGCTTGGCCGCCGGACCAGAGGTCGAGCAGTACTTC
J gene: TRBJ1-2; V gene: TRBV29-1; clone size: NA; D gene: TRBD1; CDR3 protein: CSVDQQGPRGGYTF; CDR3 DNA: TGCAGCGTTGACCAACAGGGGCCCCGGGGTGGCTACACCTTC
J gene: TRBJ2-5; V gene: TRBV4-1; clone size: NA; D gene: NA; CDR3 protein: CASSQDGGAGETQYF; CDR3 DNA: TGCGCCAGCAGCCAAGATGGGGGGGCTGGGGAGACCCAGTACTTC
J gene: TRBJ1-2; V gene: TRBV2; clone size: NA; D gene: NA; CDR3 protein: CASRGGTNYGYTF; CDR3 DNA: TGTGCCAGCAGGGGAGGAACTAACTATGGCTACACCTTC
J gene: TRBJ2-7; V gene: TRBV11-2; clone size: once; D gene: TRBD1; CDR3 protein: CASSKTGGTYEQYF; CDR3 DNA: TGTGCCAGCAGCAAGACAGGGGGTACCTACGAGCAGTACTTC
J gene: TRBJ1-1; V gene: TRBV5-1; clone size: few; D gene: TRBD1; CDR3 protein: CASSTGTENTEAFF; CDR3 DNA: TGCGCCAGCAGCACCGGGACAGAGAACACTGAAGCTTTCTTT
J gene: TRBJ2-3; V gene: TRBV6-1; clone size: NA; D gene: NA; CDR3 protein: CASTPTGTDTQYF; CDR3 DNA: TGTGCCAGCACCCCAACAGGCACAGATACGCAGTATTTT
J gene: TRBJ2-3; V gene: TRBV6-1; clone size: NA; D gene: NA; CDR3 protein: CASIPSRGRTDTQYF; CDR3 DNA: TGTGCCAGCATCCCCTCCCGGGGACGCACAGATACGCAGTATTTT
J gene: TRBJ2-7; V gene: TRBV6-6; clone size: NA; D gene: NA; CDR3 protein: CASSYPDTYEQYF; CDR3 DNA: TGTGCCAGCAGTTACCCTGACACTTACGAGCAGTACTTC
J gene: TRBJ1-4; V gene: TRBV18; clone size: many; D gene: TRBD1; CDR3 protein: CASSPDRGEKLFF; CDR3 DNA: TGTGCCAGCTCACCGGACAGGGGTGAAAAACTGTTTTTT
J gene: TRBJ1-2; V gene: TRBV5-4; clone size: NA; D gene: NA; CDR3 protein: CASSTVSTYGYTF; CDR3 DNA: TGTGCCAGCAGCACGGTCTCCACCTATGGCTACACCTTC
J gene: TRBJ2-2; V gene: TRBV30; clone size: NA; D gene: NA; CDR3 protein: CAWGRGRNTGELFF; CDR3 DNA: TGTGCCTGGGGCCGGGGCAGGAACACCGGGGAGCTGTTTTTT
J gene: TRBJ2-7; V gene: TRBV27; clone size: many; D gene: NA; CDR3 protein: CASSFIGTTTYERYF; CDR3 DNA: TGTGCCAGCAGTTTCATCGGCACGACTACCTACGAGCGGTACTTC
J gene: TRBJ1-2; V gene: TRBV2; clone size: NA; D gene: TRBD1; CDR3 protein: CASSEIRDRGGYTF; CDR3 DNA: TGTGCCAGCAGTGAAATACGGGACAGGGGCGGCTACACCTTC
J gene: TRBJ2-1; V gene: TRBV2; clone size: NA; D gene: TRBD2; CDR3 protein: CASRRTAGGQQFF; CDR3 DNA: TGTGCCAGCAGGCGGACCGCGGGAGGCCAGCAGTTCTTC
J gene: TRBJ1-3; V gene: TRBV9; clone size: few; D gene: NA; CDR3 protein: CASSENPNRVGNTIYF; CDR3 DNA: TGTGCCAGCAGCGAAAATCCCAACAGGGTAGGAAACACCATATATTTT
J gene: TRBJ1-1; V gene: TRBV30; clone size: NA; D gene: NA; CDR3 protein: CAWRLHAMNTEAFF; CDR3 DNA: TGTGCCTGGCGACTACATGCCATGAACACTGAAGCTTTCTTT
J gene: TRBJ2-1; V gene: TRBV14; clone size: NA; D gene: TRBD2; CDR3 protein: CASSRIAGLNEQFF; CDR3 DNA: TGTGCCAGCAGCCGTATAGCGGGACTTAATGAGCAGTTCTTC
J gene: TRBJ2-7; V gene: TRBV7-3; clone size: once; D gene: NA; CDR3 protein: CASSPQLVASYEQYF; CDR3 DNA: TGTGCCAGCAGCCCCCAGTTGGTAGCATCCTACGAGCAGTACTTC